One TCR beta chain is described in this entry. This record comes from a study of control samples from healthy donors and cancer patients. Repertoires were generated with immunoSEQ multiplex PCR, while TCRdb's copy carries only in-frame clones and drops some. The profile shows about 140,000 clones, 85% to 95% of them singletons. The TCR originated in a man between 40 and 49 years old in good health. The sample taken for sequencing was blood.

CDR3 in DNA: TGTGCCAGTAGTACGCTAGCGGGAGTTCGAAATGAGCAGTTCTTC. The encoded protein is CASSTLAGVRNEQFF. The V gene is TRBV19, the J gene TRBJ2-1; 10 bases line up with TRBD2. With 4 bases clipped from V and 7 bases from J, the junction kept 7 bases outside the gene matches. This CDR3 has 15 amino acids. Germline V lookup: CDR1 LNHDA, CDR2 SQIVND (reference sequence).